The rows below give T cell receptor beta chains drawn from one sample of a study of blood T cell repertoires in COVID-19. The repertoire was sequenced with immunoSEQ multiplex PCR; TCRdb's copy has only in-frame clones and lacks some. This table holds 45,000 to 65,000 clones, roughly 87% found once. The sample consisted of peripheral blood. These receptors all stem from a man aged 55 to 70 with active COVID-19. Both conserved end residues are part of each CDR3. Fields, in order: CDR3 DNA, CDR3 protein, D gene, V gene, J gene, clone size. A D gene is named only where the DNA matches it firmly. Part of the rows lack a size; the others show once, few, many or a class for expanded clones.

CDR3nt: TGTGCCAGCAGCCGGACAGGGGTACTTGGAAACACCATATATTTT
CDR3aa: CASSRTGVLGNTIYF
d_gene: TRBD1
v_gene: TRBV7-2
j_gene: TRBJ1-3
abundance: NA

CDR3nt: TGTGCCACCAGCAGAGCCACCCAGGGGGTTCAGCCCCAGCATTTT
CDR3aa: CATSRATQGVQPQHF
d_gene: TRBD1
v_gene: TRBV15
j_gene: TRBJ1-5
abundance: NA

CDR3nt: TGCGCCAGCAGCTTGGACAGGGTTCAGAATGAGCAGTTCTTC
CDR3aa: CASSLDRVQNEQFF
d_gene: NA
v_gene: TRBV5-1
j_gene: TRBJ2-1
abundance: once

CDR3nt: TGTGCCAGTAGTATCGCACGAACAGGCCCCCCCTACGAGCAGTACTTC
CDR3aa: CASSIARTGPPYEQYF
d_gene: NA
v_gene: TRBV19
j_gene: TRBJ2-7
abundance: once

CDR3nt: TGTGCCAGCAGTTACGTACCGACGGGAGGCAATGAGCAGTTCTTC
CDR3aa: CASSYVPTGGNEQFF
d_gene: TRBD2
v_gene: TRBV6-6
j_gene: TRBJ2-1
abundance: NA

CDR3nt: TGTGCCAGCAGTTCAACAGGGGGCGGAAACACCATATATTTT
CDR3aa: CASSSTGGGNTIYF
d_gene: TRBD1
v_gene: TRBV27
j_gene: TRBJ1-3
abundance: NA

CDR3nt: TGTGCCACCGGTATGGGCTCGGGGAGTGTGGAGACCCAGTACTTC
CDR3aa: CATGMGSGSVETQYF
d_gene: NA
v_gene: TRBV24-1
j_gene: TRBJ2-5
abundance: NA

CDR3nt: TGTGCCAGCAGTTCACAGGGGTTAGGTGGCTACACCTTC
CDR3aa: CASSSQGLGGYTF
d_gene: TRBD1
v_gene: TRBV6-4
j_gene: TRBJ1-2
abundance: NA

CDR3nt: TGTGCCAGCAGTTACCGGACAAGGGGCGCCAAAAACATTCAGTACTTC
CDR3aa: CASSYRTRGAKNIQYF
d_gene: NA
v_gene: TRBV6-5
j_gene: TRBJ2-4
abundance: NA

CDR3nt: TGCAGCGTGGACATAAACTACGAGCAGTACTTC
CDR3aa: CSVDINYEQYF
d_gene: NA
v_gene: TRBV29-1
j_gene: TRBJ2-7
abundance: NA

CDR3nt: TGTGCCAGCAGCTTATCCCTAGCGGACAACAATGAGCAGTTCTTC
CDR3aa: CASSLSLADNNEQFF
d_gene: TRBD2
v_gene: TRBV5-4
j_gene: TRBJ2-1
abundance: NA

CDR3nt: TGTGCCAGCAGCCTCGGGAGCAGAGGGGGCAATCAGCCCCAGCATTTT
CDR3aa: CASSLGSRGGNQPQHF
d_gene: NA
v_gene: TRBV7-8
j_gene: TRBJ1-5
abundance: NA

CDR3nt: TGTGCCAGCAGCTTAGGGCGGGAGGCTGGTTACGAGCAGTACTTC
CDR3aa: CASSLGREAGYEQYF
d_gene: TRBD2
v_gene: TRBV7-2
j_gene: TRBJ2-7
abundance: NA

CDR3nt: TGTGCCAGCAGCCCGGGGGTACCGTACAATGAGCAGTTCTTC
CDR3aa: CASSPGVPYNEQFF
d_gene: NA
v_gene: TRBV7-2
j_gene: TRBJ2-1
abundance: NA

CDR3nt: TGTGCCAGTAGCCGGCGGGAATTATTCAATGAGCAGTTCTTC
CDR3aa: CASSRRELFNEQFF
d_gene: NA
v_gene: TRBV19
j_gene: TRBJ2-1
abundance: NA

CDR3nt: TGTGCCAGCAGGGAAGCCGGGACTACAGATACGCAGTATTTT
CDR3aa: CASREAGTTDTQYF
d_gene: NA
v_gene: TRBV6-1
j_gene: TRBJ2-3
abundance: few

CDR3nt: TGTGCCAGCTCACGACCGGCGGCGGGAGGGCGAGATACGCAGTATTTT
CDR3aa: CASSRPAAGGRDTQYF
d_gene: TRBD2
v_gene: TRBV18
j_gene: TRBJ2-3
abundance: NA

CDR3nt: TGTGCCAGCAGTGCTCGACAGGGCTTCTGGGTGTCGAACACTGAAGCTTTCTTT
CDR3aa: CASSARQGFWVSNTEAFF
d_gene: TRBD1
v_gene: TRBV27
j_gene: TRBJ1-1
abundance: NA

CDR3nt: TGCGCCAGCAGCCATCTTCTAGCGGGAGGGCCCGGGGAGCTGTTTTTT
CDR3aa: CASSHLLAGGPGELFF
d_gene: TRBD2
v_gene: TRBV4-3
j_gene: TRBJ2-2
abundance: once

CDR3nt: TGCGCCAGCGGGGCCCTAGCGGGAGATGTCTACAATGAGCAGTTCTTC
CDR3aa: CASGALAGDVYNEQFF
d_gene: TRBD2
v_gene: TRBV10-2
j_gene: TRBJ2-1
abundance: NA

CDR3nt: TGTGCCAGCAGTGCCAGGGGATACGAGCAGTACTTC
CDR3aa: CASSARGYEQYF
d_gene: NA
v_gene: TRBV2
j_gene: TRBJ2-7
abundance: NA

CDR3nt: TGTGCCAGTCATCCCGCGGGGAACACTGAAGCTTTCTTT
CDR3aa: CASHPAGNTEAFF
d_gene: NA
v_gene: TRBV28
j_gene: TRBJ1-1
abundance: NA

CDR3nt: TGTGCCAGCAGTTACTATCCAGGACACAACTATGGCTACACCTTC
CDR3aa: CASSYYPGHNYGYTF
d_gene: NA
v_gene: TRBV6-2/TRBV6-3
j_gene: TRBJ1-2
abundance: NA

CDR3nt: TGTGCCAGCAGCTTATACCCTTGGGCCGGAACGCAGTATTTT
CDR3aa: CASSLYPWAGTQYF
d_gene: NA
v_gene: TRBV7-3
j_gene: TRBJ2-3
abundance: NA

CDR3nt: TGCGCCAGCAGCCCAGGGTTGGGGCACAATCAGCCCCAGCATTTT
CDR3aa: CASSPGLGHNQPQHF
d_gene: NA
v_gene: TRBV5-1
j_gene: TRBJ1-5
abundance: once

CDR3nt: TGCGCCAGCAGCTTGGCCTGGGGGACAGGGGGACAAGAGACCCAGTACTTC
CDR3aa: CASSLAWGTGGQETQYF
d_gene: TRBD1
v_gene: TRBV5-1
j_gene: TRBJ2-5
abundance: NA

CDR3nt: TGTGCCAGCAGACTTAGCGGGAGCTCCTACAATGAGCAGTTCTTC
CDR3aa: CASRLSGSSYNEQFF
d_gene: TRBD2
v_gene: TRBV27
j_gene: TRBJ2-1
abundance: NA

CDR3nt: TGTGCCAGTAGTATTGGTGTGCGGAACACTGAAGCTTTCTTT
CDR3aa: CASSIGVRNTEAFF
d_gene: NA
v_gene: TRBV19
j_gene: TRBJ1-1
abundance: NA

CDR3nt: TGTGCCACCAGTGAGCCGGGACAGGGGGCAGGCCAAGAGACCCAGTACTTC
CDR3aa: CATSEPGQGAGQETQYF
d_gene: TRBD1
v_gene: TRBV24-1
j_gene: TRBJ2-5
abundance: NA

CDR3nt: TGTGCCAGCAGCCGGACAGGGTCCCACGAGCAGTACTTC
CDR3aa: CASSRTGSHEQYF
d_gene: TRBD1
v_gene: TRBV11-3
j_gene: TRBJ2-7
abundance: NA

CDR3nt: TGTGCCATCAGTGAGTTGCAGGGTCAAGATACGCAGTATTTT
CDR3aa: CAISELQGQDTQYF
d_gene: NA
v_gene: TRBV10-3
j_gene: TRBJ2-3
abundance: once

CDR3nt: TGTGCCAGCAGTTCACGACGGAAGGGGGCGGGTGAGCAGTACTTC
CDR3aa: CASSSRRKGAGEQYF
d_gene: TRBD1
v_gene: TRBV28
j_gene: TRBJ2-7
abundance: NA

CDR3nt: TGTGCCAGCAGCTTAGGGCGGAGCTCTGGGGCCAACGTCCTGACTTTC
CDR3aa: CASSLGRSSGANVLTF
d_gene: NA
v_gene: TRBV7-6
j_gene: TRBJ2-6
abundance: NA